This TCR beta chain was found in a study of early T cells in non-severe SARS-CoV-2 infection (dated by TCRdb to the early 2020s). Context from the whole study: TCR sequencing used bulk RNA from unsorted whole blood, so alpha and beta chains could not be paired.

General conclusions and limits of the study: VDJdb matching was skewed toward anti-spike CD8 responses, so virus-specific expansions were likely underestimated and private and CD4 specificities were missed.

A case-control design nested within a healthcare worker cohort in London, UK, was used, with weekly nasopharyngeal swab PCR tests and blood sampling performed. Healthcare workers were recruited during the week of the UK lockdown, between 23 and 31 March 2020, and followed weekly for up to about 15 weeks. The germline V gene (reference sequence) sets CDR1 to SEHNR and CDR2 to FQNEAQ. V gives up 5 bases and J gives up 6 bases, and the segment between their germline ends measures 13 bases. There are 13 amino acids in the CDR3, from cysteine to phenylalanine inclusive. Just the 39-base CDR3 DNA is kept, in frame starting at base 1. The library was generated by 5' RACE. Sequencing instrument: NextSeq 500. The TCR library protocol attached unique molecular identifiers to individual cDNA molecules to correct for sequencing error and PCR bias. Both TCR alpha and beta chains were sequenced, and tight co-correlation was observed between alpha and beta sequence abundances in each sample. The original pipeline was this. Decombinator V4 was used to perform V gene, J gene and CDR3 annotation of TCR sequences. Expanded TCRs were defined as changing significantly between any two time points under a Poisson model with p below 0.0001. TCR abundances were normalised to the total number of TCRs sequenced per sample and were expressed as counts per million. TRAV1-2 paired with TRAJ12, TRAJ20 or TRAJ33 defined MAIT TCRs, while TRAV10 paired with TRAJ18 defined iNKT TCRs. VDJdb, accessed on 1 November 2021, was searched for TCRs annotated for CMV, EBV and SARS-CoV-2, and TCRs annotated for more than one antigen were excluded. TCRdb trimmed the raw reads at Q25, called clones with MiXCR and kept productive beta chains. One record per CDR3 amino acid sequence lists the most common genes and DNA. The V and J calls come from TCRdb's annotation, not from the publication. Here the sample has about 35,000 distinct CDR3 sequences; about 5.6% occur a single time. 7.6% of the sample comes from the top ten.

This clonotype was observed at least ten times. The specificity of this receptor is unknown. No much larger clone is present one base from it, and per-base qualities are unavailable. The rearranged chain carries TRBV7-9 and TRBJ1-2; too little of a D gene remains to name it. The sequencing sample was made of whole blood. This clonotype was obtained from an adult who was a healthcare worker with PCR-confirmed SARS-CoV-2 infection or an uninfected control (not recorded which). The DNA is as follows: TGTGCCAGCAGCCCCTCCTGGACTAATGGCTACACCTTC. Its amino acids are CASSPSWTNGYTF.